One sample yielded the 2 T cell receptor beta chains listed below, sequenced in a study of shared clonotypes between healthy human individuals. Terminally differentiated effector memory CD45RA+ cells were left out of the naive CD8 fraction, which was CD45RO-negative and positively selected for CCR7. Measured with immunoSEQ multiplex PCR; TCRdb has only the in-frame clones, and not every one. Of approximately 1.9 million clones detected, 93% appear once; the ten largest clones hold about 1.7%. The sample was naive CD8+ T cells from PBMCs. The receptors here all came from a young man in good health. Some clones in this sample may be carry-over from other donors' samples.

The chain combines TRBV11-2 with TRBJ2-7; TRBD2 aligns across 7 bases. The germline gives CDR1 SGHAT, CDR2 FQNNGV. The CDR3 totals 16 residues. The V gene end was trimmed by 5 bases and the J gene end by 5 bases; junction bases not matched to a gene: 15. CDR3 residues: CASSRSGEGRGDEQYF. In nucleotides, the CDR3 is TGTGCCAGCAGCAGATCCGGGGAGGGTAGGGGTGACGAGCAGTACTTC.

Points on this clone: The identical CDR3 is also encoded by other nucleotide sequences in the sample. The chain is built from TRBV19 and TRBJ2-4; D not resolved. The CDR3 has 15 amino acids. V was cut by 1 base and J by 0 bases, with 7 bases left in between. Germline CDR1 reads LNHDA; CDR2 reads SQIVND (reference sequence). This chain's CDR3 is CASSIGHLAKNIQYF. As DNA, the CDR3 is TGTGCCAGTAGTATAGGGCATTTAGCCAAAAACATTCAGTACTTC.